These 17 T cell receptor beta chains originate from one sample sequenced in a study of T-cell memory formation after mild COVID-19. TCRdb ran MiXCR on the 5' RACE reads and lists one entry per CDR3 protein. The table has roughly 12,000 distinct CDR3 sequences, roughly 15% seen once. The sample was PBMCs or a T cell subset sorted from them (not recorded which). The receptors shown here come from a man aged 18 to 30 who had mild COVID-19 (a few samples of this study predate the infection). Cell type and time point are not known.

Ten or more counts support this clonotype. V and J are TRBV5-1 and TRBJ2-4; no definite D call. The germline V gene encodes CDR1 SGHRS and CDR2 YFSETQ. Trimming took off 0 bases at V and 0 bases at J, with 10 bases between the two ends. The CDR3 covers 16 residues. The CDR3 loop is CASSLGSPLAKNIQYF. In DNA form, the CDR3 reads TGCGCCAGCAGCTTGGGTAGTCCTCTAGCCAAAAACATTCAGTACTTC.

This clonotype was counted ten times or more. The CDR3 spells CASSRIQLSGNTIYF. CDR3 DNA: TGCGCCAGCAGCCGAATACAGCTCTCTGGAAACACCATATATTTT. V and J are TRBV4-1 and TRBJ1-3; no definite D call. Germline CDR1 reads MGHRA; CDR2 reads YSYEKL. Between the trimmed V and J ends, which lost 4 bases and 0 bases, there was a span of 10 bases. The CDR3 has 15 residues.

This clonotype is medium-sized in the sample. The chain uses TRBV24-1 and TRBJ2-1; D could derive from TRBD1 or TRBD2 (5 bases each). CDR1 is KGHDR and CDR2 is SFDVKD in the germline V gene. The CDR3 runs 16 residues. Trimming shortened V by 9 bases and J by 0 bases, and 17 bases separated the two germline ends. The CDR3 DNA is TGTGCCACCCGGGGCCGGAATGTTAGCTCCTACAATGAGCAGTTCTTC. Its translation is CATRGRNVSSYNEQFF.

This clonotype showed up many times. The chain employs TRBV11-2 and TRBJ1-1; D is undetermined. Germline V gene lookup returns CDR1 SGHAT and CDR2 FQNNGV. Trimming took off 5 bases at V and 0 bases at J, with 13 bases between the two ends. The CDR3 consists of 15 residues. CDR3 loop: CASSHGGRVNTEAFF. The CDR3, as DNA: TGTGCCAGCAGCCACGGTGGGCGAGTGAACACTGAAGCTTTCTTT.

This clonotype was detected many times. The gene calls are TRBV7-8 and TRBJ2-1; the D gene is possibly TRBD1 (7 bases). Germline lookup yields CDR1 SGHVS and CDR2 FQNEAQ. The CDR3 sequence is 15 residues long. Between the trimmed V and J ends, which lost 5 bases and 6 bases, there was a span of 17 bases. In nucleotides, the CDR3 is TGTGCCAGCAGCAAAGCAGGGGGGCCCTCCAATGAGCAGTTCTTC. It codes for CASSKAGGPSNEQFF.

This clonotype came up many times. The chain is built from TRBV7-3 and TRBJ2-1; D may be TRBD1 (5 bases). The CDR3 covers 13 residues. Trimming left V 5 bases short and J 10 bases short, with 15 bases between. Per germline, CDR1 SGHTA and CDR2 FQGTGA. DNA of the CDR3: TGTGCCAGCAGCACCGACAGAGAAAACGAGCAGTTCTTC. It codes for CASSTDRENEQFF.

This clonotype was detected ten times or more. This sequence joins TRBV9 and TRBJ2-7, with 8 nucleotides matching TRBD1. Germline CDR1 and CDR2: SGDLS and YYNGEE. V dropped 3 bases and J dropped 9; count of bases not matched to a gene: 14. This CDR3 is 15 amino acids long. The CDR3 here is CASSALPGGLAWQYF. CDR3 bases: TGTGCCAGCAGCGCCCTCCCAGGGGGCTTAGCCTGGCAGTACTTC.

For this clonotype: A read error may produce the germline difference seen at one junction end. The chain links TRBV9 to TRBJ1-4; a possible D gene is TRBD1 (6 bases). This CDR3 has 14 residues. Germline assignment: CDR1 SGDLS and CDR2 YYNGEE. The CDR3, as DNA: TGTGCCAGCAGTCCCACAGGGTCGGTCGAAAAACTGTCTTTT. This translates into CASSPTGSVEKLSF.

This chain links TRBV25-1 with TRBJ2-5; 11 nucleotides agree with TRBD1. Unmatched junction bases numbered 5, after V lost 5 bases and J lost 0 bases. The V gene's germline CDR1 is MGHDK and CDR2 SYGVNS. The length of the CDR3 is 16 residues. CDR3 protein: CASSKRDRGDQETQYF. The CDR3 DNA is TGTGCCAGCAGTAAACGGGACAGGGGGGACCAAGAGACCCAGTACTTC.

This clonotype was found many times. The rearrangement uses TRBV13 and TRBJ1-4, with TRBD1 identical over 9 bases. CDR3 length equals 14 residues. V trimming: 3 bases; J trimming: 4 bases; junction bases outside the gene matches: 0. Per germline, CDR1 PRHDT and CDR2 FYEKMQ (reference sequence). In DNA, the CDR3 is TGTGCCAGCAGCTTGGACAGGGGTAATGAAAAACTGTTTTTT. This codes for CASSLDRGNEKLFF.

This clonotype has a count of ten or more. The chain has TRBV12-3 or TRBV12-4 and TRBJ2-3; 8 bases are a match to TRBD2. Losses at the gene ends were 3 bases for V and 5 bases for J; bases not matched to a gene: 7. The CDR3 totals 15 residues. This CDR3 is CASSLWRGEVDTQYF. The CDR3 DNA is TGTGCCAGCAGTTTGTGGCGGGGGGAAGTAGATACGCAGTATTTT.

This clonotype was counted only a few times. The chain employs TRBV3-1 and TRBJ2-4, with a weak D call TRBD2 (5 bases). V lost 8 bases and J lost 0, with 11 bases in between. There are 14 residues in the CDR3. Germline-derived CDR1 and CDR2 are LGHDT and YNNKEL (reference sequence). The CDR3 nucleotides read TGTGCCAGCGGGGAGTTAGGAGCCAAAAACATTCAGTACTTC. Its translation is CASGELGAKNIQYF.

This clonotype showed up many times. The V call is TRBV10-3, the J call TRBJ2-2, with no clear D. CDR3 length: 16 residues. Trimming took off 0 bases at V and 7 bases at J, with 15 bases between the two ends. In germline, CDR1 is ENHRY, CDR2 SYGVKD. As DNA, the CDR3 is TGTGCCATCAGTGAGTCGTGGATTCTGAACTACGGGGAGCTGTTTTTT. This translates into CAISESWILNYGELFF.

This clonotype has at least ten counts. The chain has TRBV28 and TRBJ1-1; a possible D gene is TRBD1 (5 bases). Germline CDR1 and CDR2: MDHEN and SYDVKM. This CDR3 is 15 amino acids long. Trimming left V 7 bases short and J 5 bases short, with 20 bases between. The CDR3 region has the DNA TGTGCCAGCATCGGAGGGACGGAGAGGGGAACTGAAGCTTTCTTT. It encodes CASIGGTERGTEAFF.

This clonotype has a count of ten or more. Here the CDR3 reads CASSARAPEWETQYF. Written as DNA, the CDR3 is TGTGCCAGCAGCGCAAGGGCCCCGGAATGGGAGACCCAGTACTTC. The J gene is TRBJ2-5, the V gene TRBV7-9; D gene unclear. The CDR3 loop spans 15 amino acids. The germline V gene has CDR1 SEHNR and CDR2 FQNEAQ (reference sequence). Trimming removed 5 bases at V and 5 bases at J, with 18 bases between.

CDR3 nucleotides: TGTGCCAGCTCCGGGGGACACCTCAACACAGATACGCAGTATTTT. This translates into CASSGGHLNTDTQYF. The chain combines TRBV28 with TRBJ2-3, with D perhaps matching TRBD1 or TRBD2 (6 bases each). The V and J ends lost 8 bases and 2 bases respectively, with 17 bases between them. The CDR3 extends over 15 amino acids. Per germline, CDR1 MDHEN and CDR2 SYDVKM.

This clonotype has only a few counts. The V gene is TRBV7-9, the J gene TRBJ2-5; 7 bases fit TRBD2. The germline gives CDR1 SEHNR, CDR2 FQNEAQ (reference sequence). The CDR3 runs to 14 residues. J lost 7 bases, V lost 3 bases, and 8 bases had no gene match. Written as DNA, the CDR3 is TGTGCCAGCAGCTTGAGGCGGGGGTATCTGACCCAGTACTTC. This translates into CASSLRRGYLTQYF.